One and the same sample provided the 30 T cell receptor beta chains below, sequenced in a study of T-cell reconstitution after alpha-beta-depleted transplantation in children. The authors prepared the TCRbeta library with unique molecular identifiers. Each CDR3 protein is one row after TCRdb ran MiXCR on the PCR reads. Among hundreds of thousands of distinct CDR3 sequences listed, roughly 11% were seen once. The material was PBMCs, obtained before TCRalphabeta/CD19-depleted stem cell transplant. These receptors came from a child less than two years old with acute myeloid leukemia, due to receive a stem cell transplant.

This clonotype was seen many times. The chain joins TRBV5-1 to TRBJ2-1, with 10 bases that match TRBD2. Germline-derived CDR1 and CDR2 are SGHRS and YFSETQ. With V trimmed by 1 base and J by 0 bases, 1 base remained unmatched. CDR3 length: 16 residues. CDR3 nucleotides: TGCGCCAGCAGCTTGTCTAGCGGGAGCTCCTACAATGAGCAGTTCTTC. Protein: CASSLSSGSSYNEQFF. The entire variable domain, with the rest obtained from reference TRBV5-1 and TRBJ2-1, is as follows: KAGVTQTPRYLIKTRGQQVTLSCSPISGHRSVSWYQQTPGQGLQFLFEYFSETQRNKGNFPGRFSGRQFSNSRSEMNVSTLELGDSALYLCASSLSSGSSYNEQFFGPGTRLTVL.

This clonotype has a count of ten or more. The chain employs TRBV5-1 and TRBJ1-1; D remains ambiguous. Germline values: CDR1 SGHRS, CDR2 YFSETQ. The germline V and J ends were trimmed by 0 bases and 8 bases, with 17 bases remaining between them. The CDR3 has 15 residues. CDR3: CASSLAIGSPGEAFF. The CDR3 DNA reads TGCGCCAGCAGCTTGGCCATAGGGTCTCCGGGAGAAGCTTTCTTT.

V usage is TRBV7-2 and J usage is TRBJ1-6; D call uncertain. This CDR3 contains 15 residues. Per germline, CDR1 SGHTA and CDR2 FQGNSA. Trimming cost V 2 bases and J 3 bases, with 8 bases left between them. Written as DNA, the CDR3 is TGTGCCAGCAGCTTAAGAAGGCTCTATAATTCACCCCTCCACTTT. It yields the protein CASSLRRLYNSPLHF.

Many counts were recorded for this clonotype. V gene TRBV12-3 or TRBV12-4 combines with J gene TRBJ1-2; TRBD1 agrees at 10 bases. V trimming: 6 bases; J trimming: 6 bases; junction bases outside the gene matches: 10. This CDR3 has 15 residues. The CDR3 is CASRSSGTGAHGYTF. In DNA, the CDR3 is TGTGCCAGCAGGTCGTCCGGGACAGGGGCTCATGGCTACACCTTC.

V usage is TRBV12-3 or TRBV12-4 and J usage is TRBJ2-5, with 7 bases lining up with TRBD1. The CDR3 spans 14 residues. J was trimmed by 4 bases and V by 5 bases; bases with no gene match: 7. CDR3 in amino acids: CASSDGTDIETQYF. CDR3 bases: TGTGCCAGCAGTGATGGGACAGATATAGAGACCCAGTACTTC.

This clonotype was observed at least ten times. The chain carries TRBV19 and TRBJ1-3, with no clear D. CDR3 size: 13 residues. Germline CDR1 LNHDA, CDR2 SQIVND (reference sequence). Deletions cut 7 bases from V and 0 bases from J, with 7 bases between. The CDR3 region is CASMDSSGNTIYF. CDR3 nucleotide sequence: TGTGCCAGTATGGACTCCTCTGGAAACACCATATATTTT.

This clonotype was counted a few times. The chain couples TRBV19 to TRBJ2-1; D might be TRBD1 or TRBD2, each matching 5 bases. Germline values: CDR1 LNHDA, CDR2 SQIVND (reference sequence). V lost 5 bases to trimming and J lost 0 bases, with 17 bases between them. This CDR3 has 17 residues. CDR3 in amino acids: CASSPGGPGSSYNEQFF. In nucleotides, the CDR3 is TGTGCCAGTAGTCCCGGTGGGCCAGGGAGCTCCTACAATGAGCAGTTCTTC. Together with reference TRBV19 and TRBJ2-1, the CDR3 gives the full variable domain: DGGITQSPKYLFRKEGQNVTLSCEQNLNHDAMYWYRQDPGQGLRLIYYSQIVNDFQKGDIAEGYSVSREKKESFPLTVTSAQKNPTAFYLCASSPGGPGSSYNEQFFGPGTRLTVL.

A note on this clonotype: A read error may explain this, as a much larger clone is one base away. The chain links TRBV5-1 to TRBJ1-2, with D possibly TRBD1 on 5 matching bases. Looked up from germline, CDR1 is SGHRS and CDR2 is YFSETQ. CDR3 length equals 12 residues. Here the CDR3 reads CAISLGPGGYTF. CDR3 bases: TGCGCCATCAGCTTGGGGCCGGGTGGCTACACCTTC.

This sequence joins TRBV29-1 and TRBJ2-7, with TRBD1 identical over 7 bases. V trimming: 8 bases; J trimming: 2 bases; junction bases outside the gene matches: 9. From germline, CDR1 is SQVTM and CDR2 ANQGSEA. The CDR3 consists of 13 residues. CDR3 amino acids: CSYSRGQTYEQYF. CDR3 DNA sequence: TGCAGCTACTCGAGGGGGCAAACCTACGAGCAGTACTTC.

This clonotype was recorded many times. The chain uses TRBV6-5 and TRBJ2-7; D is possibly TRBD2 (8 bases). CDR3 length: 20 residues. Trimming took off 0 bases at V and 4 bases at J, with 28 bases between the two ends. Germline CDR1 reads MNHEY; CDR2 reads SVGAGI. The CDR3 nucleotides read TGTGCCAGCAGTTACTCGTTGGTAGCGGGGCGACAGGGACCTTTGTACGAGCAGTACTTC. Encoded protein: CASSYSLVAGRQGPLYEQYF.

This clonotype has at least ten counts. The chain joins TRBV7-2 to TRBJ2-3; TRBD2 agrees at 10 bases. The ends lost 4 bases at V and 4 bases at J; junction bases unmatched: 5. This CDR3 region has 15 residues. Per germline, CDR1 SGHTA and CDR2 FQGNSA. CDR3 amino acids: CASSSSGGRADTQYF. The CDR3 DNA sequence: TGTGCCAGCAGCTCTAGCGGGGGCCGGGCAGATACGCAGTATTTT.

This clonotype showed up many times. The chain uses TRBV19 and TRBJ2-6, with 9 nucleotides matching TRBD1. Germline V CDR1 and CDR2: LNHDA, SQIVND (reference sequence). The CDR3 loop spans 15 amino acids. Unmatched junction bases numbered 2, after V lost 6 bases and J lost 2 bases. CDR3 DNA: TGTGCCAGTAGCAGACAGGGGGCTGGGGCCAACGTCCTGACTTTC. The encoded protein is CASSRQGAGANVLTF.

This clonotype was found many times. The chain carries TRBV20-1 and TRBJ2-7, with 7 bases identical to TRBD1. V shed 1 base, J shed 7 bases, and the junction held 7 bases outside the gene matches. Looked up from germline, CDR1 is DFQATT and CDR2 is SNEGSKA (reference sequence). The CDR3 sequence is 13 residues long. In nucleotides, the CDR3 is TGCAGTGCTAGAGCATGGACAGGTGAAGAGCAGTACTTC. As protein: CSARAWTGEEQYF.

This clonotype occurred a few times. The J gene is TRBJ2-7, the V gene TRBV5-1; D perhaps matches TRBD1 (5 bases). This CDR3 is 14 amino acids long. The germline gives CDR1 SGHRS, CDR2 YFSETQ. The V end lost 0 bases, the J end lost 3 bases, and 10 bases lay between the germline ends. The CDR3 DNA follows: TGCGCCAGCAGCTTGGGTGGGGCAAACTACGAGCAGTACTTC. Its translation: CASSLGGANYEQYF.

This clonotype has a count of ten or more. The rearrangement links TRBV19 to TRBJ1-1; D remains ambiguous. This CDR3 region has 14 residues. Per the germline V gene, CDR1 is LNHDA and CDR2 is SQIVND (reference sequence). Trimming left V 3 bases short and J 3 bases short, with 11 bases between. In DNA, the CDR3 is TGTGCCAGTAGTATTCTCCTCTCCGACACTGAAGCTTTCTTT. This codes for CASSILLSDTEAFF.

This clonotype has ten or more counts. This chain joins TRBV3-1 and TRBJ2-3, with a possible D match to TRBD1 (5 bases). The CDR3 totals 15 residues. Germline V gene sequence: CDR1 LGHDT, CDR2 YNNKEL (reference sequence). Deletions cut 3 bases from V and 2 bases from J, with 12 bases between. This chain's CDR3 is CASSHGDSYTDTQYF. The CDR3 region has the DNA TGTGCCAGCAGCCACGGCGACAGTTACACAGATACGCAGTATTTT.

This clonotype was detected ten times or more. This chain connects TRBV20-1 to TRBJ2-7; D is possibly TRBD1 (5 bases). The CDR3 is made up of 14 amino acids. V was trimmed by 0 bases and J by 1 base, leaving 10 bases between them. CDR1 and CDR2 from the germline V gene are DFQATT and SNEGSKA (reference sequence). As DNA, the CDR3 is TGCAGTGCTAGAGAAGGGGTCCTTTCCTACGAGCAGTACTTC. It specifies CSAREGVLSYEQYF.

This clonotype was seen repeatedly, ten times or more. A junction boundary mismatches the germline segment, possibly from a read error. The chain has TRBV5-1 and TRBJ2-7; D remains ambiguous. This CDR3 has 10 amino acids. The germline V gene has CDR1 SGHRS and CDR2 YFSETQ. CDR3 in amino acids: CASSLGLDLF. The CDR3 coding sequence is TGCGCCAGCAGCTTGGGGCTCGATTTGTTC.

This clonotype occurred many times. CDR3 region: CASSPGTGGDYTF. For the CDR3, the DNA is TGCGCCAGCAGCCCGGGGACAGGTGGTGATTACACCTTC. V gene TRBV5-1 combines with J gene TRBJ1-2; 8 bases line up with TRBD1. V trimming: 4 bases; J trimming: 11 bases; junction bases outside the gene matches: 10. This CDR3 region has 13 residues. CDR1 and CDR2 from the germline V gene are SGHRS and YFSETQ.

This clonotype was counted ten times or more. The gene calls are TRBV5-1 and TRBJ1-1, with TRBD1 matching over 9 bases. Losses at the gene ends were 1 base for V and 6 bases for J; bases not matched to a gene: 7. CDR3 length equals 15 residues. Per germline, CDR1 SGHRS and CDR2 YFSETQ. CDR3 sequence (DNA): TGCGCCAGCAGCTTGTCCCGGGACAGGGTTCCTGAAGCTTTCTTT. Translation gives CASSLSRDRVPEAFF.

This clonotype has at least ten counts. The CDR3 spells CASSEQTQYF. The CDR3 DNA follows: TGTGCCAGCAGTGAGCAGACCCAGTACTTC. J is TRBJ2-5 and V is TRBV27; the D is unclear. The CDR3 has 10 residues. Germline V CDR1 and CDR2: MNHEY, SMNVEV (reference sequence). V lost 5 bases, J lost 6 bases, and 4 bases lay in between.

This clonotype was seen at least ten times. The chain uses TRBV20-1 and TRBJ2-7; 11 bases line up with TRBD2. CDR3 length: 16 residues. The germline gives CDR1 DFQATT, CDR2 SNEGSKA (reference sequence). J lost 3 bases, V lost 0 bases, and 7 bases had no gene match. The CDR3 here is CSARDLGLAGGYEQYF. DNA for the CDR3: TGCAGTGCTAGAGATTTGGGGCTAGCGGGAGGCTACGAGCAGTACTTC.

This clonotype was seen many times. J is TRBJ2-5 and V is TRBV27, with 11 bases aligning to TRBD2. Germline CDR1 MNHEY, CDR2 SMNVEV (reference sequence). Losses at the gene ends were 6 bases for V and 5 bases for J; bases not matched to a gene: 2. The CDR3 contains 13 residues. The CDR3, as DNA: TGTGCCAGCAGACTAGCGGGAGTGGAGACCCAGTACTTC. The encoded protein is CASRLAGVETQYF.

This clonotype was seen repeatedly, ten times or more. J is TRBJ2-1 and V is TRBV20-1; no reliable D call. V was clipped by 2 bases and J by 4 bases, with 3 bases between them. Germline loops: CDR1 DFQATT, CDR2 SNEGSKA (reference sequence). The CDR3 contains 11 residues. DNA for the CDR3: TGCAGTGCTAGACCGTACAATGAGCAGTTCTTC. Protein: CSARPYNEQFF.

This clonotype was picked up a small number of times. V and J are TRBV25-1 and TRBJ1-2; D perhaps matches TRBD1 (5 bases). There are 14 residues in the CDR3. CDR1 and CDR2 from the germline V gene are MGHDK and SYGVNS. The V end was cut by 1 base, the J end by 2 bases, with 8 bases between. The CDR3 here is CASSEFGGNYGYTF. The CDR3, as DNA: TGTGCCAGCAGTGAATTCGGGGGAAACTATGGCTACACCTTC.

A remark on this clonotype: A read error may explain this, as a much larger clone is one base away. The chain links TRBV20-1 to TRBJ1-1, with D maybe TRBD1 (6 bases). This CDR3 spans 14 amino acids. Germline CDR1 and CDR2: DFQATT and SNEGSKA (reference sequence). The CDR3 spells CSATGGAMNTEASF. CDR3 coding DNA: TGCAGTGCTACCGGGGGGGCGATGAACACTGAAGCTTCCTTT.

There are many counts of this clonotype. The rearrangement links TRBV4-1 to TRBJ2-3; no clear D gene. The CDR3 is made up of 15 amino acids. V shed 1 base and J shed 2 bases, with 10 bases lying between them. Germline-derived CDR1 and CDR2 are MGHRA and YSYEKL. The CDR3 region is CASSQVGASTDTQYF. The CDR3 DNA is TGCGCCAGCAGCCAAGTTGGAGCTTCCACAGATACGCAGTATTTT.

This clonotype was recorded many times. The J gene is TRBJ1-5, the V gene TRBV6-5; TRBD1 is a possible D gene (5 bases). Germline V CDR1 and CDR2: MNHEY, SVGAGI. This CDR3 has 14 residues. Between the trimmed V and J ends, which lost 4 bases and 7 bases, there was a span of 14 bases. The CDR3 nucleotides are TGTGCCAGCAGTTGGCAGGGTGCGGGACAGCCCCAGCATTTT. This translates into CASSWQGAGQPQHF.

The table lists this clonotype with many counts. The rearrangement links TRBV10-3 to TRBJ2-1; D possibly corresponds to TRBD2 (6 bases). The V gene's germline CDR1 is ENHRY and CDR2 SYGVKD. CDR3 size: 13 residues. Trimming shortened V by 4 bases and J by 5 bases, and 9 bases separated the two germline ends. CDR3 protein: CAISVRRDNEQFF. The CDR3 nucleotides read TGTGCCATCAGTGTTAGGAGGGACAATGAGCAGTTCTTC.

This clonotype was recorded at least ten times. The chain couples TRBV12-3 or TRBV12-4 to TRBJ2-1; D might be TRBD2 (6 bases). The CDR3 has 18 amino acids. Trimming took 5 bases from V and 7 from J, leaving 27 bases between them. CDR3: CASSPLGSTRKGRNEQFF. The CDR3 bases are TGTGCCAGCAGTCCCCTCGGTTCGACTAGAAAGGGGAGAAATGAGCAGTTCTTC.